This T cell receptor beta chain derives from a study of blood T cell repertoires in COVID-19. Study summary: Specimens from acute and convalescent COVID-19 originated in the United States, Italy and Spain.

Methods used by the authors: Quantification of nucleated cells was approximated via reference gene primer amplification. Profiled with immunoSEQ multiplex PCR; TCRdb holds only in-frame clones, not every one. The DNA gave D and trimming, while V, J and clone size come from that table. Of about 110,000 clones in the sample, roughly 80% were seen once. This CDR3 spans 15 amino acids. The V gene end was trimmed by 0 bases and the J gene end by 4 bases; junction bases not matched to a gene: 3. Germline V gene lookup returns CDR1 SGHNT and CDR2 YYREEE (reference sequence). This clone was counted once. This receptor was identified in a woman over 75 with acute or convalescent COVID-19. The source material was peripheral blood. The chain carries TRBV5-4 and TRBJ2-5, with TRBD1 identical over 10 bases. This CDR3 is CASSLAGQGRETQYF. The CDR3 DNA sequence: TGTGCCAGCAGCTTGGCGGGACAGGGGAGAGAGACCCAGTACTTC.